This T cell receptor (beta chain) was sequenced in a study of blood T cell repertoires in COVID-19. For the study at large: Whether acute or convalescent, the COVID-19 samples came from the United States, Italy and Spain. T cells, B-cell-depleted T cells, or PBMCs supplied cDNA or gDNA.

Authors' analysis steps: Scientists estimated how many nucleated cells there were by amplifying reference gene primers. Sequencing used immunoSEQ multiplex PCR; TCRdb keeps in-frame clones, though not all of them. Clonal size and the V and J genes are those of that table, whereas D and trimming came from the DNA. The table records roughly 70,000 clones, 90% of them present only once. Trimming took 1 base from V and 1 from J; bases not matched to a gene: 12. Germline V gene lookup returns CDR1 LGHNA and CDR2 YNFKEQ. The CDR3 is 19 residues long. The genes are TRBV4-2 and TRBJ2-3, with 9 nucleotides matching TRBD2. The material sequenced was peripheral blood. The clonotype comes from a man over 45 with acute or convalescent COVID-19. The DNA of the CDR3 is TGTGCCAGCAGCCAAGCCGGAGCTCGCGGGAGGGCCGGCACAGATACGCAGTATTTT. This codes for CASSQAGARGRAGTDTQYF.